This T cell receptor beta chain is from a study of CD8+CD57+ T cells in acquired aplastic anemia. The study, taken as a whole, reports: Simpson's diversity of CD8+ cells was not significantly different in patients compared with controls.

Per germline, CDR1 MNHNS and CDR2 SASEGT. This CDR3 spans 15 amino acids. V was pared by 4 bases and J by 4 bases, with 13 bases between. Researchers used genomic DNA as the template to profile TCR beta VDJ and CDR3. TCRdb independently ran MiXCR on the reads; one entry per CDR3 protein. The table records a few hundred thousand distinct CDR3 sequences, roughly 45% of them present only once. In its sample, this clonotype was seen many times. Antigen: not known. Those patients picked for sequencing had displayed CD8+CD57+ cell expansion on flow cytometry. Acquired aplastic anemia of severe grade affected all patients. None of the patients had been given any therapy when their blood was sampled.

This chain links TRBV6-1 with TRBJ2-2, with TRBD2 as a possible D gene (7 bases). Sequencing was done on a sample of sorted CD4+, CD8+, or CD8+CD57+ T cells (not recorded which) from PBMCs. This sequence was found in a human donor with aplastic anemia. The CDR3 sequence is CASSVAGAGTGELFF. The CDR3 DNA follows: TGTGCCAGCAGTGTGGCGGGGGCGGGCACCGGGGAGCTGTTTTTT.